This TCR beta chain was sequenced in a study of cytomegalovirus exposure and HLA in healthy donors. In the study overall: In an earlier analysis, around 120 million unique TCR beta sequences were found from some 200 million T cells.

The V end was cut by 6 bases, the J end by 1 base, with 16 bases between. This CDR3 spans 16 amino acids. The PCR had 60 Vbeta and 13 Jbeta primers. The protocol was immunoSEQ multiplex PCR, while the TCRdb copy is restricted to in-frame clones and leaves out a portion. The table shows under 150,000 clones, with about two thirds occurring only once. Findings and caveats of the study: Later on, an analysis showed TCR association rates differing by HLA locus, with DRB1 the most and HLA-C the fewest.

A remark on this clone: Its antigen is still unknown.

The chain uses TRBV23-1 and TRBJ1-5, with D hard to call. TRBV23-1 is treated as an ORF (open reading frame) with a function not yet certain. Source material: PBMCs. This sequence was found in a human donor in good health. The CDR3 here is CASSLLRKISNQPQHF. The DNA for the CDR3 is TGCGCCAGCAGCCTCCTGCGGAAGATCAGCAATCAGCCCCAGCATTTT.